The clone carrying this T cell receptor beta chain was seen at least ten times. Its antigen is unidentified. The sample belongs to a study of T cell repertoires in cytomegalovirus infection. As for the study in general: CMV infection and matching HLA type were both indicated by public TCR beta signatures.

Points from the study as a whole: Carriers of CMV and the relevant HLA type were discriminated by public TCR beta frequency. In two of eight donors, the top clonotype was HLA-C-restricted CMV-specific.

Germline CDR1 reads SGHNT; CDR2 reads YENEEA. The V segment lost 4 bases and the J segment 3 bases; nucleotides outside the gene matches: 7. There are 15 residues in the CDR3. TCRdb re-called the reads with MiXCR, one entry per CDR3 protein. The table has 80,000 to 130,000 distinct CDR3 sequences, roughly a quarter seen once. The TCR comes from a human donor in good health (CMV status not recorded). Some clones in this sample may be carry-over from other donors' samples. The specimen was CD8+ T cells from PBMCs. V usage is TRBV11-3 and J usage is TRBJ2-5, with 8 bases matching TRBD2. CDR3 in amino acids: CASSWPGLVEETQYF. CDR3 coding DNA: TGTGCCAGCAGCTGGCCGGGACTAGTTGAAGAGACCCAGTACTTC.